A single sample gave rise to the 32 T cell receptor beta chains below, sequenced in a study of T cell changes during pregnancy in multiple sclerosis. The data were produced by immunoSEQ multiplex PCR, yet TCRdb's version contains in-frame clones alone and is incomplete. The table includes 60,000 or so clones, more than 80% detected once. The sequenced sample was peripheral blood, obtained in the first trimester of pregnancy. The origin of the receptors is a female donor in good health, enrolled as a control in a pregnancy study.

The chain has TRBV13 and TRBJ1-2, with D possibly being TRBD1 (5 bases). CDR3 size: 14 residues. Germline V gene sequence: CDR1 PRHDT, CDR2 FYEKMQ (reference sequence). Trimming took off 5 bases at V and 4 bases at J, with 14 bases between the two ends. The CDR3 is CASSPTRGVYGYTF. CDR3 DNA sequence: TGTGCCAGCAGCCCCACCCGGGGGGTCTATGGCTACACCTTC. Variable domain in full (rest from reference TRBV13 and TRBJ1-2): AAGVIQSPRHLIKEKRETATLKCYPIPRHDTVYWYQQGPGQDPQFLISFYEKMQSDKGSIPDRFSAQQFSDYHSELNMSSLELGDSALYFCASSPTRGVYGYTFGSGTRLTVV.

The gene calls are TRBV5-8 and TRBJ1-4; the match to TRBD1 covers 8 bases. The junction had 4 bases not matched to a gene; V was cut back by 3 bases and J by 0 bases. The CDR3 length is 16 residues. CDR1 and CDR2 (germline): SGHTS, YDEGEE. CDR3 in amino acids: CASSSTGGTTNEKLFF. The CDR3 bases are TGTGCCAGCAGCTCAACAGGGGGTACAACTAATGAAAAACTGTTTTTT.

The chain is built from TRBV7-2 and TRBJ1-2; a weak D match, TRBD1 (6 bases). From germline, CDR1 is SGHTA and CDR2 FQGNSA. The CDR3 consists of 14 residues. V was clipped by 4 bases and J by 13 bases, with 22 bases between them. CDR3 bases: TGTGCCAGCAGCTCCCTAAGATCGGGGGGGGCAGGCACCTTC. The encoded protein is CASSSLRSGGAGTF.

This chain uses TRBV27 with TRBJ2-1; D is possibly TRBD1 (5 bases). This CDR3 contains 17 residues. Per germline, CDR1 MNHEY and CDR2 SMNVEV (reference sequence). Trimming pared 7 bases from V and 5 bases from J, leaving 24 bases between. In nucleotides, the CDR3 is TGTGCCAGCAACAGTGGGTCCATGGGGCAGCCTCACAATGAGCAGTTCTTC. It encodes CASNSGSMGQPHNEQFF.

The chain employs TRBV2 and TRBJ1-5; D uncertain. V was cut by 4 bases and J by 1 base, with 5 bases left in between. In germline, CDR1 is SNHLY, CDR2 FYNNEI. This CDR3 is 13 amino acids long. CDR3 coding DNA: TGTGCCAGCAGTGTTCGGAGCAATCAGCCCCAGCATTTT. Its protein is CASSVRSNQPQHF. Looking up the rest from reference TRBV2 and TRBJ1-5 gives the full variable domain: EPEVTQTPSHQVTQMGQEVILRCVPISNHLYFYWYRQILGQKVEFLVSFYNNEISEKSEIFDDQFSVERPDGSNFTLKIRSTKLEDSAMYFCASSVRSNQPQHFGDGTRLSIL.

The chain uses TRBV7-9 and TRBJ2-3; D may be TRBD1 (5 bases). V was clipped by 4 bases and J by 6 bases, with 8 bases between them. Germline V gene lookup returns CDR1 SEHNR and CDR2 FQNEAQ (reference sequence). The CDR3 totals 12 residues. CDR3 DNA sequence: TGTGCCAGCAGCTCAGGGTGGGATACGCAGTATTTT. It translates to CASSSGWDTQYF.

The V and J genes are TRBV18 and TRBJ2-1, with TRBD2 as a possible D gene (7 bases). The V gene's germline CDR1 is KGHSH and CDR2 LQKENI. The CDR3 spans 16 residues. The V end lost 4 bases, the J end lost 0 bases, and 13 bases lay between the germline ends. The CDR3: CASSRGGASSYNEQFF. In DNA form, the CDR3 reads TGTGCCAGCTCACGCGGGGGCGCGAGCTCCTACAATGAGCAGTTCTTC.

The rearrangement links TRBV7-2 to TRBJ2-3, with 7 bases that match TRBD2. The germline V gene encodes CDR1 SGHTA and CDR2 FQGNSA. This CDR3 has 14 residues. V lost 5 bases, J lost 7 bases, and 9 bases stayed unmatched. CDR3 region: CASSPSGEEYTQYF. CDR3 nucleotide sequence: TGTGCCAGCAGCCCCAGCGGGGAAGAATATACGCAGTATTTT. The variable domain in full, completed from reference TRBV7-2 and TRBJ2-3, reads GAGVSQSPSNKVTEKGKDVELRCDPISGHTALYWYRQSLGQGLEFLIYFQGNSAPDKSGLPSDRFSAERTGGSVSTLTIQRTQQEDSAVYLCASSPSGEEYTQYFGPGTRLTVL.

This chain connects TRBV7-3 to TRBJ1-2, with 7 bases aligning to TRBD1. CDR1 and CDR2 (germline): SGHTA, FQGTGA. V dropped 5 bases and J dropped 8; count of bases not matched to a gene: 8. CDR3 length: 13 amino acids. The CDR3 DNA sequence: TGTGCCAGCAGCCGGCAGGGGGAAGGGGGCTACACCTTC. Protein product: CASSRQGEGGYTF.

This clone was seen only once. This chain uses TRBV30 with TRBJ2-1, with 7 nucleotides matching TRBD2. The CDR3 spans 16 residues. V was clipped by 3 bases and J by 3 bases; unmatched bases: 11. From germline, CDR1 is GTSNPN and CDR2 SVGIG (reference sequence). CDR3 DNA: TGTGCCTGGAGGCCCCGGGCGGGGGAATTCTACAATGAGCAGTTCTTC. Its translation: CAWRPRAGEFYNEQFF.

The rearrangement joins TRBV10-3 to TRBJ1-5; D perhaps matches TRBD1 (5 bases). The CDR3 runs to 15 residues. Germline values: CDR1 ENHRY, CDR2 SYGVKD. The ends were cut back, 5 bases at V and 1 base at J, with 12 bases in the middle. CDR3 region: CAISQGYGSNQPQHF. The CDR3 DNA reads as TGTGCCATCAGTCAGGGCTATGGGAGCAATCAGCCCCAGCATTTT.

The genes are TRBV2 and TRBJ1-1, with 9 bases matching TRBD1. From germline, CDR1 is SNHLY and CDR2 FYNNEI. The ends lost 7 bases at V and 7 bases at J; junction bases unmatched: 10. This CDR3 spans 14 amino acids. The CDR3 reads CASNGGQGSIEAFF. The CDR3 nucleotides read TGTGCCAGCAACGGGGGACAGGGTTCGATTGAAGCTTTCTTT.

The chain couples TRBV9 to TRBJ2-1; TRBD2 matches 11 bases. J lost 2 bases, V lost 6 bases, and 13 bases had no gene match. Germline CDR1 reads SGDLS; CDR2 reads YYNGEE. The CDR3 loop spans 18 amino acids. The DNA of the CDR3 is TGTGCCAGCAACTTGGGGCTAGCGGGGGGTACAACCTACAATGAGCAGTTCTTC. This encodes CASNLGLAGGTTYNEQFF.

This clone showed up just a few times. The rearrangement links TRBV12-5 to TRBJ1-3; possible D gene TRBD1, 6 bases. The V end lost 6 bases, the J end lost 0 bases, and 9 bases lay between the germline ends. The CDR3 is 14 amino acids. CDR1 LGHNT and CDR2 FRNRAP come from the germline V gene. CDR3 residues: CASGRTVSGNTIYF. DNA for the CDR3: TGTGCTAGTGGCAGGACAGTCTCTGGAAACACCATATATTTT.

The sample holds one count of this clone. V is TRBV6-5 and J is TRBJ2-1, with TRBD1 matching 7 bases. V lost 6 bases, J lost 9 bases, and 8 bases stayed unmatched. Germline V gives CDR1 MNHEY, CDR2 SVGAGI. The CDR3 has 13 amino acids. The CDR3 nucleotides read TGTGCCAGCAGGACAGGGAATAACCTTGAGCAGTTCTTC. As protein: CASRTGNNLEQFF.

The V call is TRBV30, the J call TRBJ1-1; 8 nucleotides align to TRBD1. V was pared by 8 bases and J by 0 bases, with 5 bases of the junction left unmatched. CDR3 length: 13 residues. Germline lookup yields CDR1 GTSNPN and CDR2 SVGIG (reference sequence). The CDR3 spells CARSTGVNTEAFF. The DNA for the CDR3 is TGTGCCCGATCGACAGGGGTGAACACTGAAGCTTTCTTT. The entire variable domain, with the rest obtained from reference TRBV30 and TRBJ1-1, is as follows: SQTIHQWPATLVQPVGSPLSLECTVEGTSNPNLYWYRQAAGRGLQLLFYSVGIGQISSEVPQNLSASRPQDRQFILSSKKLLLSDSGFYLCARSTGVNTEAFFGQGTRLTVV.

The CDR3 region is CASGAGPGELFF. CDR3 bases: TGTGCTAGTGGTGCGGGACCCGGGGAGCTGTTTTTT. The chain combines TRBV12-5 with TRBJ2-2; D might be TRBD2 (6 bases). Trimming removed 5 bases at V and 6 bases at J, with 7 bases between. This CDR3 comprises 12 residues. Germline assignment: CDR1 LGHNT and CDR2 FRNRAP.

This chain links TRBV27 with TRBJ1-1; a possible D gene is TRBD1 (5 bases). Germline CDR1 and CDR2: MNHEY and SMNVEV (reference sequence). Trimming took off 2 bases at V and 2 bases at J, with 9 bases between the two ends. The CDR3 extends over 14 amino acids. The CDR3 bases are TGTGCCAGCAGTTTACGGGGGGACAACACTGAAGCTTTCTTT. Translation: CASSLRGDNTEAFF.

The chain has TRBV7-8 and TRBJ2-7; D may be TRBD1 (6 bases). This CDR3 is 15 amino acids long. V was cut by 6 bases and J by 0 bases, with 15 bases left in between. Germline V gene data show CDR1 as SGHVS and CDR2 as FQNEAQ. The DNA for the CDR3 is TGTGCCAGCAGTTTCCGGACAGCAAGCTCCTACGAGCAGTACTTC. Protein product: CASSFRTASSYEQYF.

The rearrangement joins TRBV27 to TRBJ1-2; maybe TRBD1 (6 bases). Germline lookup yields CDR1 MNHEY and CDR2 SMNVEV (reference sequence). Deletions cut 8 bases from V and 8 bases from J, with 15 bases between. CDR3 size: 12 residues. CDR3 loop: CASFSEGGGYTF. The CDR3 DNA follows: TGTGCCAGCTTTTCCGAGGGGGGGGGCTACACCTTC.

This chain's CDR3 is CASSALTGSSYEQYF. CDR3 bases: TGTGCCAGCAGCGCCTTAACAGGAAGCTCCTACGAGCAGTACTTC. This chain connects TRBV9 to TRBJ2-7; maybe TRBD1 (5 bases). The CDR3 has 15 amino acids. Germline V lookup: CDR1 SGDLS, CDR2 YYNGEE. V was trimmed by 3 bases and J by 0 bases, leaving 13 bases between them.

The gene calls are TRBV15 and TRBJ2-7, with 10 bases that match TRBD2. The CDR3 runs to 14 residues. Germline V gene data show CDR1 as LNHNV and CDR2 as YYDKDF (reference sequence). V lost 1 base to trimming and J lost 7 bases; unmatched junction nucleotides: 4. CDR3 in amino acids: CATSRVGTSAEQYF. CDR3 DNA: TGTGCCACCAGCAGAGTTGGGACTAGCGCTGAGCAGTACTTC. Full variable domain (missing parts from reference TRBV15 and TRBJ2-7): DAMVIQNPRYQVTQFGKPVTLSCSQTLNHNVMYWYQQKSSQAPKLLFHYYDKDFNNEADTPDNFQSRRPNTSFCFLDIRSPGLGDTAMYLCATSRVGTSAEQYFGPGTRLTVT.

V and J are TRBV30 and TRBJ1-5, with D possibly being TRBD1 (6 bases). V lost 3 bases to trimming and J lost 4 bases, with 10 bases between them. CDR3 size: 13 residues. Germline V gives CDR1 GTSNPN, CDR2 SVGIG (reference sequence). CDR3 in DNA: TGTGCCTGGAGGGGGACAAATAATCAGCCCCAGCATTTT. Amino acid sequence: CAWRGTNNQPQHF.

The chain joins TRBV7-3 to TRBJ2-2; D gene unclear. V was shortened by 1 base and J by 4 bases, with 7 bases between the two germline ends. The CDR3 is 14 residues long. Germline assignment: CDR1 SGHTA and CDR2 FQGTGA. In nucleotides, the CDR3 is TGTGCCAGCAGCTTAAAAGCGAGCACCGGGGAGCTGTTTTTT. Translated, it gives CASSLKASTGELFF.

The V and J genes are TRBV6-5 and TRBJ1-6, with D unresolved. This CDR3 contains 15 residues. The V gene lost 4 bases and the J gene lost 9 bases, with 16 bases spanning the gap. In germline, CDR1 is MNHEY, CDR2 SVGAGI. The CDR3 DNA follows: TGTGCCAGCAGTTCTCTGGGTTTTAGGAGTTCACCCCTCCACTTT. Its translation: CASSSLGFRSSPLHF.

The chain recombines TRBV5-6 with TRBJ2-7; TRBD2 agrees at 11 bases. Losses at the gene ends were 3 bases for V and 2 bases for J; bases not matched to a gene: 4. The length of the CDR3 is 15 residues. CDR1 SGHDT and CDR2 YYEEEE come from the germline V gene. The CDR3 DNA reads TGTGCCAGCAGCTGGGGGACTAGCGGAACCTACGAGCAGTACTTC. Translated, it gives CASSWGTSGTYEQYF.

This chain connects TRBV19 to TRBJ2-1, with 9 nucleotides matching TRBD1. The V gene end was trimmed by 6 bases and the J gene end by 7 bases; junction bases not matched to a gene: 4. Germline V gene data show CDR1 as LNHDA and CDR2 as SQIVND (reference sequence). The CDR3 sequence is 13 residues long. The CDR3 loop reads CASSGTGWNEQFF. CDR3 nucleotide sequence: TGTGCCAGTAGCGGGACAGGGTGGAATGAGCAGTTCTTC.

The rearrangement links TRBV27 to TRBJ2-2, with 9 bases aligning to TRBD1. CDR1 and CDR2 from the germline V gene are MNHEY and SMNVEV (reference sequence). This CDR3 has 17 amino acids. V shed 4 bases, J shed 5 bases, and the junction held 11 bases outside the gene matches. The CDR3 is CASSWVLGTGFTGELFF. CDR3 coding DNA: TGTGCCAGCAGTTGGGTTTTGGGGACAGGGTTTACCGGGGAGCTGTTTTTT.

This sequence joins TRBV7-7 and TRBJ2-3; D ambiguous. Trimming pared 1 base from V and 2 bases from J, leaving 7 bases between. The V gene's germline CDR1 is SSHAT and CDR2 FNYEAQ (reference sequence). The CDR3 consists of 14 residues. The CDR3 region has the DNA TGTGCCAGCAGCTTAGGAACAGCCACAGATACGCAGTATTTT. Protein product: CASSLGTATDTQYF.

The rearrangement joins TRBV11-2 to TRBJ1-2; 7 bases map to TRBD1. The CDR3 is made up of 16 amino acids. The V segment lost 1 base and the J segment 4 bases; nucleotides outside the gene matches: 9. Germline CDR1 and CDR2: SGHAT and FQNNGV. This chain's CDR3 is CASSLGGGGRVYGYTF. For the CDR3, the DNA is TGTGCCAGCAGCTTAGGTGGAGGGGGCCGGGTCTATGGCTACACCTTC.

V gene TRBV2 combines with J gene TRBJ2-7; unclear D gene. V gave up 8 bases and J gave up 9 bases, with 20 bases separating them. This CDR3 has 13 residues. The V gene's germline CDR1 is SNHLY and CDR2 FYNNEI. CDR3 in amino acids: CASHEMTGLGQYF. CDR3 DNA: TGTGCCAGCCATGAGATGACTGGTTTGGGGCAGTACTTC.

The V gene is TRBV29-1, the J gene TRBJ2-5; tentatively, D is TRBD1 (6 bases). Germline V gene lookup returns CDR1 SQVTM and CDR2 ANQGSEA. The CDR3 length is 14 residues. V was shortened by 6 bases and J by 4 bases, with 18 bases between the two germline ends. CDR3 sequence: CSVTGPQRGETQYF. CDR3 bases: TGCAGCGTCACAGGGCCACAACGAGGAGAGACCCAGTACTTC.